The clone carrying this T cell receptor beta chain was picked up many times. What it binds is unknown. The data are from a study of T cells after yellow fever vaccination. The study made its TCR cDNA through 5'RACE template switching. That step introduced a universal primer site along with UMIs. Each CDR3 protein is one row after TCRdb ran MiXCR on the 5' RACE reads. The sample consists of some 240,000 distinct CDR3 sequences, approximately 3% of them appearing once. Study-wide results and limits: Weaker, the secondary response peaked sooner, at day 5 versus 15.

Germline V CDR1 and CDR2: SGHDN, FVKESK. V lost 7 bases, J lost 4 bases, and 15 bases lay in between. The CDR3 is 14 amino acids. Specimen: CD4+ T cells sorted from PBMCs, collected 10 days after the yellow fever booster vaccination. The chain is built from TRBV14 and TRBJ2-3; D gene uncertain. The clonotype comes from a man aged 18 to 29 who received the YFV17D yellow fever vaccine. The CDR3 loop is CASTPSLASDTQYF. CDR3 sequence (DNA): TGTGCCAGCACCCCATCGCTCGCCTCAGATACGCAGTATTTT.